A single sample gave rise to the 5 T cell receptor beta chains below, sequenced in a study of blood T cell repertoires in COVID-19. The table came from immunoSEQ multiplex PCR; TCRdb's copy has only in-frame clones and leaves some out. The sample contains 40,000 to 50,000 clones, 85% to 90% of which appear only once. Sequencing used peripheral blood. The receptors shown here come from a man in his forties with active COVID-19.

The CDR3 reads CASSLGGASYEQYF. For the CDR3, the DNA is TGTGCCAGCAGCTTAGGCGGTGCCTCCTACGAGCAGTACTTC. J is TRBJ2-7 and V is TRBV7-9; D gene uncertain. The CDR3 loop spans 14 amino acids. The germline gives CDR1 SEHNR, CDR2 FQNEAQ (reference sequence). V was cut by 1 base and J by 0 bases, with 7 bases left in between. Based on the CDR3 plus reference TRBV7-9 and TRBJ2-7, the full variable domain is DTGVSQNPRHKITKRGQNVTFRCDPISEHNRLYWYRQTLGQGPEFLTYFQNEAQLEKSRLLSDRFSAERPKGSFSTLEIQRTEQGDSAMYLCASSLGGASYEQYFGPGTRLTVT.

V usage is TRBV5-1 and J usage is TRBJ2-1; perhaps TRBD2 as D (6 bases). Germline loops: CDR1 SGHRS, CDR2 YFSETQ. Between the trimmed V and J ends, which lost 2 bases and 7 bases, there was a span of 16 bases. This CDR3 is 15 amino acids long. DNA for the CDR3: TGCGCCAGCAGCTTAAGGACACCGGGGAGGAATGAGCAGTTCTTC. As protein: CASSLRTPGRNEQFF.

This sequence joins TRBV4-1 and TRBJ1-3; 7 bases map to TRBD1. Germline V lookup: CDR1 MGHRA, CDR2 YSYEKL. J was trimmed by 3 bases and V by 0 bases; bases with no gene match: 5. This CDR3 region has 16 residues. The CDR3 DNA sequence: TGCGCCAGCAGCCAAGATCCCGCAGGGGGTGGAAACACCATATATTTT. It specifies CASSQDPAGGGNTIYF.

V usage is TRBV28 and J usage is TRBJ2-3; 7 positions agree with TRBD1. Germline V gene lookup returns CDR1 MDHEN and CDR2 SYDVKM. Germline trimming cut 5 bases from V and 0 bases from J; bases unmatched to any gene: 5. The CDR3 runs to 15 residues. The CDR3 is CASSRLQGSTDTQYF. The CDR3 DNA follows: TGTGCCAGCAGTCGTTTACAGGGGAGCACAGATACGCAGTATTTT.

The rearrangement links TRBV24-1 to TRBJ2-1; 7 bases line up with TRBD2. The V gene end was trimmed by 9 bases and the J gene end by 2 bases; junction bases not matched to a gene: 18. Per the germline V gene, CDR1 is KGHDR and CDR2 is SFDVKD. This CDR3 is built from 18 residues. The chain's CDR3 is CATEGEKQAGPTYNEQFF. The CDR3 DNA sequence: TGTGCCACCGAAGGGGAGAAACAAGCGGGACCCACCTACAATGAGCAGTTCTTC.